This TCR beta chain is drawn from a study of cytomegalovirus exposure and HLA in healthy donors. Study-level results: Accurate prediction of most subjects' HLA-A and HLA-B alleles from TCR beta sequences was reported. Associated with cytomegalovirus, according to the listing, were fewer than 200 TCR beta chains.

CDR3 length equals 17 residues. The V and J ends lost 1 base and 5 bases, in that order; junction bases with no gene match: 9. Germline V gene lookup returns CDR1 SGHRS and CDR2 YFSETQ. For this clone: The antigen is undetermined.

The PCR made use of 60 Vbeta and 13 Jbeta primers. Original data processing: In a later analysis, around 10 million of about 80 million unique beta chains occurred in at least two donors. Here immunoSEQ multiplex PCR was the method, and the copy in TCRdb shows in-frame clones only, minus some. That table supplies the V and J calls and clone size; D and trimming were determined from the DNA. The table has 90,000 to 110,000 clones, under 90% seen once. This TCR was sampled from a woman aged 25 to 39 in good health and CMV-seronegative. The rearrangement uses TRBV5-1 and TRBJ2-7; 13 nucleotides align to TRBD2. What was sequenced was PBMCs. CDR3 nucleotide sequence: TGCGCCAGCAGCTTGACCACTAGCGGGAGGGCCGGGAACGAGCAGTACTTC. Its translation: CASSLTTSGRAGNEQYF.